This entry lists 5 T cell receptor beta chains sequenced from one sample in a study of CD8 T cells in Susac syndrome. An amount of RNA that ranged from 0.5 to 1 ug was reverse transcribed with random hexamers. MiXCR was run by TCRdb on the immunoSEQ multiplex PCR reads, yielding one entry per CDR3 protein. This table holds about 300,000 distinct CDR3 sequences, roughly 85% found once. The sample taken for sequencing was CD8+ T cells from PBMCs. Receptor source: a human donor with multiple sclerosis.

The chain uses TRBV4-3 and TRBJ2-4; D may be TRBD1 or TRBD2 (5 bases each). Trimming removed 4 bases at V and 7 bases at J, with 11 bases between. This CDR3 contains 13 residues. Looked up from germline, CDR1 is LGHNA and CDR2 is YSLEER. The CDR3 coding sequence is TGCGCCAGCAGCCTATCTGGGGACAACATTCAGTACTTC. Translating it yields CASSLSGDNIQYF.

The CDR3 DNA reads as TGTGCCAGCAGCCCCATCCTCTACAATGAGCAGTTCTTC. This gives the protein CASSPILYNEQFF. The rearrangement links TRBV3-1 to TRBJ2-1, with D unclear. V lost 4 bases and J lost 3, with 7 bases in between. Germline CDR1 and CDR2: LGHDT and YNNKEL (reference sequence). This CDR3 contains 13 residues.

The J gene is TRBJ2-7, the V gene TRBV7-9, with 11 bases fitting TRBD2. The CDR3 contains 18 residues. V shed 0 bases, J shed 4 bases, and the junction held 11 bases outside the gene matches. Germline V gene data show CDR1 as SEHNR and CDR2 as FQNEAQ (reference sequence). The CDR3 DNA reads as TGTGCCAGCAGCTTAGCTTCCCCGTCTAGCGGGAGGTTATACGAGCAGTACTTC. Protein sequence: CASSLASPSSGRLYEQYF. Supplemented by reference TRBV7-9 and TRBJ2-7, the full variable domain reads DTGVSQNPRHKITKRGQNVTFRCDPISEHNRLYWYRQTLGQGPEFLTYFQNEAQLEKSRLLSDRFSAERPKGSFSTLEIQRTEQGDSAMYLCASSLASPSSGRLYEQYFGPGTRLTVT.

The V gene is TRBV24-1, the J gene TRBJ1-1; 7 nucleotides line up with TRBD1. V shed 6 bases, J shed 1 base, and the junction held 1 base outside the gene matches. The CDR3 sequence is 13 residues long. The germline V gene encodes CDR1 KGHDR and CDR2 SFDVKD. DNA of the CDR3: TGTGCCACCAGTAAGGGGGCGAACACTGAAGCTTTCTTT. Its protein is CATSKGANTEAFF.

The gene calls are TRBV28 and TRBJ2-3; TRBD1 matches 9 bases. The V gene's germline CDR1 is MDHEN and CDR2 SYDVKM. CDR3 size: 17 residues. V trimming: 6 bases; J trimming: 4 bases; junction bases outside the gene matches: 14. The DNA for the CDR3 is TGTGCCAGCAGCTCAGAGTCCAGGACAGGGGATTCAGATACGCAGTATTTT. It is translated as CASSSESRTGDSDTQYF.